This TCR beta chain was documented in a study of T cell responses to AZD1222 COVID-19 vaccine. Findings and limits, study-wide: Just a handful of AZD1222 recipients were seropositive at baseline. Epitopes outside B.1.351 and B.1.1.7 mutated regions reportedly drew nearly half of spike TCRs. Breadth and depth of Spike-specific TCRs rose after two AZD1222 doses.

Turning to this clone: Its antigen is unidentified.

Germline V gene lookup returns CDR1 MNHEY and CDR2 SVGEGT. The V gene end was trimmed by 4 bases and the J gene end by 4 bases; junction bases not matched to a gene: 19. CDR3 length: 19 amino acids. Here immunoSEQ multiplex PCR was the method, and the copy in TCRdb shows in-frame clones only, minus some. The sample gives some 180,000 clones, just under 95% of which show up once; 0.8% to 1.3% is in the top ten. This rearrangement joins TRBV6-2 or TRBV6-3 to TRBJ1-2; 9 positions agree with TRBD1. The clonotype comes from an adult who received the MenACWY meningococcal vaccine as a control. This sample comprised peripheral blood, obtained 28 days after the second dose of the MenACWY control vaccine. CDR3 DNA sequence: TGTGCCAGCAGTTCAAGCGTCCGTCTCCGCACAGGGGGCCTCTATGGCTACACCTTC. Amino acid sequence: CASSSSVRLRTGGLYGYTF.